Shown below are 23 T cell receptor beta chains from a single sample sequenced in a study of OX40 agonist ivuxolimab in advanced cancers. The method was immunoSEQ multiplex PCR; TCRdb's version includes in-frame clones alone and lacks a portion of them. The data show about 49,000 clones, 85% seen once. The sample consisted of CD4+ or CD8+ T cells sorted from blood, taken in a trial of the OX40 agonist ivuxolimab. These receptors all stem from an adult with an advanced solid tumor such as melanoma, head and neck, liver or kidney cancer.

The chain recombines TRBV6-5 with TRBJ2-5, with D unclear. This CDR3 comprises 15 residues. The V and J ends lost 0 bases and 0 bases respectively, with 8 bases between them. Germline V lookup: CDR1 MNHEY, CDR2 SVGAGI. CDR3 region: CASSYSRRNQETQYF. DNA for the CDR3: TGTGCCAGCAGTTACTCGAGAAGGAACCAAGAGACCCAGTACTTC.

The chain combines TRBV28 with TRBJ1-2, with TRBD1 identical over 12 bases. CDR3 length: 16 amino acids. CDR1 MDHEN and CDR2 SYDVKM come from the germline V gene. Unmatched junction bases numbered 13, after V lost 6 bases and J lost 8 bases. As DNA, the CDR3 is TGTGCCAGCAGCTCATACGAGGGACAGGGGGCAAGAGGCTACACCTTC. Translating it yields CASSSYEGQGARGYTF.

This clone occurred a few times. This chain joins TRBV7-9 and TRBJ1-2; no firm D call. V lost 3 bases and J lost 8, with 10 bases in between. The CDR3 is 12 amino acids. Looked up from germline, CDR1 is SEHNR and CDR2 is FQNEAQ (reference sequence). CDR3 amino acids: CASSLGSRGYTF. In DNA form, the CDR3 reads TGTGCCAGCAGCTTGGGCAGCAGGGGCTACACCTTC.

This clone has a handful of counts. The chain is built from TRBV6-6 and TRBJ1-6; D is ambiguous. Trimming removed 2 bases at V and 4 bases at J, with 9 bases between. The CDR3 is 15 residues long. Per the germline V gene, CDR1 is MNHNY and CDR2 is SVGAGI (reference sequence). The CDR3 nucleotides read TGTGCCAGCAGTTACGCGACGCGGTATAATTCACCCCTCCACTTT. Amino acids: CASSYATRYNSPLHF.

This sequence joins TRBV30 and TRBJ1-3, with D unresolved. Germline values: CDR1 GTSNPN, CDR2 SVGIG (reference sequence). This CDR3 has 12 residues. Between the trimmed V and J ends, which lost 2 bases and 2 bases, there was a span of 4 bases. For the CDR3, the DNA is TGTGCCTGGAGTCTTACTGGAAACACCATATATTTT. Protein product: CAWSLTGNTIYF. Complete variable domain (other parts from reference TRBV30 and TRBJ1-3): SQTIHQWPATLVQPVGSPLSLECTVEGTSNPNLYWYRQAAGRGLQLLFYSVGIGQISSEVPQNLSASRPQDRQFILSSKKLLLSDSGFYLCAWSLTGNTIYFGEGSWLTVV.

V gene TRBV7-6 combines with J gene TRBJ2-1; D perhaps matches TRBD2 (6 bases). V dropped 5 bases and J dropped 5 bases, with 10 bases sitting between them. Germline V gene lookup returns CDR1 SGHVS and CDR2 FNYEAQ. The CDR3 is made up of 13 amino acids. CDR3 bases: TGTGCCAGCAGCGGGGGGATAAACAATGAGCAGTTCTTC. Protein product: CASSGGINNEQFF. The full variable domain, completed using reference TRBV7-6 and TRBJ2-1, is GAGVSQSPRYKVTKRGQDVALRCDPISGHVSLYWYRQALGQGPEFLTYFNYEAQQDKSGLPNDRFSAERPEGSISTLTIQRTEQRDSAMYRCASSGGINNEQFFGPGTRLTVL.

V usage is TRBV9 and J usage is TRBJ2-7; no clear D. This CDR3 has 15 amino acids. Trimming pared 4 bases from V and 3 bases from J, leaving 17 bases between. Germline V gene lookup returns CDR1 SGDLS and CDR2 YYNGEE. The CDR3 DNA reads TGTGCCAGCAGCCCTCGGACCGAACTCCTCTACGAGCAGTACTTC. This codes for CASSPRTELLYEQYF.

The rearrangement links TRBV11-2 to TRBJ2-7; D possibly corresponds to TRBD1 (5 bases). CDR3 length: 14 residues. Germline V lookup: CDR1 SGHAT, CDR2 FQNNGV. V dropped 5 bases and J dropped 2 bases, with 13 bases sitting between them. The CDR3 bases are TGTGCCAGCAGCCAAGAAAGGGGCGCCTACGAGCAGTACTTC. Residues: CASSQERGAYEQYF.

Comment on this clone: The CDR3 carries no conserved terminal phenylalanine or tryptophan, so it likely arises from a read error. The V call is TRBV19, the J call TRBJ1-5, with a possible D match to TRBD1 (5 bases). The CDR3 length is 16 residues. Germline V gene sequence: CDR1 LNHDA, CDR2 SQIVND (reference sequence). Deletions cut 5 bases from V and 0 bases from J, with 14 bases between. CDR3 coding DNA: TGTGCCAGTAGTTTCGGAGGGGTCTATAGCAATCAGCCCCAGCATTAT. Translating it yields CASSFGGVYSNQPQHY.

In its sample, this clone was seen once. The chain is built from TRBV6-5 and TRBJ2-5; D tentatively fits TRBD1 or TRBD2 (5 bases each). V lost 5 bases, J lost 4 bases, and 14 bases lay in between. Germline lookup yields CDR1 MNHEY and CDR2 SVGAGI. The CDR3 contains 14 residues. The CDR3: CASSDRDHGETQYF. In DNA form, the CDR3 reads TGTGCCAGCAGTGACCGGGACCACGGAGAGACCCAGTACTTC.

This clone was seen once. This rearrangement joins TRBV25-1 to TRBJ1-2, with TRBD1 identical over 7 bases. The CDR3 covers 16 residues. With V trimmed by 3 bases and J by 2 bases, 9 bases remained unmatched. Germline CDR1 is MGHDK and CDR2 is SYGVNS. CDR3 DNA sequence: TGTGCCAGCAGTGACCCAGGACAGGACGCAAACTATGGCTACACCTTC. Protein product: CASSDPGQDANYGYTF.

A few counts support this clone. This chain links TRBV6-1 with TRBJ1-2, with TRBD1 identical over 8 bases. Germline values: CDR1 MNHNS, CDR2 SASEGT. The V and J ends lost 7 bases and 4 bases, in that order; junction bases with no gene match: 8. This CDR3 is 14 amino acids long. This CDR3 is CASTITGGGYGYTF. In DNA form, the CDR3 reads TGTGCCAGCACCATCACAGGGGGTGGCTATGGCTACACCTTC.

This chain links TRBV19 with TRBJ2-2; 8 bases are a match to TRBD1. Germline CDR1 reads LNHDA; CDR2 reads SQIVND (reference sequence). The CDR3 length is 16 residues. The V and J ends lost 7 bases and 4 bases, in that order; junction bases with no gene match: 11. The chain's CDR3 is CASTVEMTGVTGELFF. As DNA, the CDR3 is TGTGCCAGTACCGTAGAGATGACAGGGGTCACCGGGGAGCTGTTTTTT.

V and J are TRBV4-1 and TRBJ2-5; TRBD2 agrees at 9 bases. Trimming cost V 1 base and J 0 bases; bases outside gene matches: 3. The length of the CDR3 is 16 residues. Germline V CDR1 and CDR2: MGHRA, YSYEKL. CDR3 nucleotides: TGCGCCAGCAGCCAAGCAGCGGGGGGCCACCAAGAGACCCAGTACTTC. As protein: CASSQAAGGHQETQYF.

This chain connects TRBV4-3 to TRBJ2-1; D unresolved. Germline V gene lookup returns CDR1 LGHNA and CDR2 YSLEER. Between the trimmed V and J ends, which lost 0 bases and 4 bases, there was a span of 10 bases. This CDR3 spans 15 amino acids. The CDR3 here is CASSQERAVYNEQFF. The CDR3 DNA reads TGCGCCAGCAGCCAAGAAAGAGCCGTGTACAATGAGCAGTTCTTC.

The sample holds a few counts of this clone. The gene calls are TRBV21-1 and TRBJ1-6; the table's D call, TRBD1, was not checked against the DNA. TRBV21-1 represents a pseudogene. The CDR3 has 14 residues. This CDR3 is CASRQKLQGLTLHF. DNA of the CDR3: TGTGCCAGCCGACAAAAACTACAGGGGCTCACCCTCCACTTT.

This chain uses TRBV7-2 with TRBJ1-1; D call uncertain. The CDR3 is made up of 15 amino acids. CDR1 SGHTA and CDR2 FQGNSA come from the germline V gene. The V end was cut by 5 bases, the J end by 3 bases, with 16 bases between. The CDR3 DNA is TGTGCCAGCAGCCCCAAACACTTTGGGGACACTGAAGCTTTCTTT. This encodes CASSPKHFGDTEAFF.

This chain uses TRBV23-1 with TRBJ2-7; a weak D match, TRBD1 (7 bases). TRBV23-1 is marked as an open reading frame, function uncertain. The CDR3 is made up of 19 amino acids. Trimming took off 0 bases at V and 1 base at J, with 22 bases between the two ends. The CDR3 bases are TGCGCCAGCAGTCAATCGGGCGACAGGGTGGGGGGTAGATCCTACGAGCAGTACGTC. Translated: CASSQSGDRVGGRSYEQYV.

The V and J genes are TRBV11-3 and TRBJ2-7, with a possible D match to TRBD1 (5 bases). Germline CDR1 is SGHNT and CDR2 is YENEEA. The ends were cut back, 1 base at V and 3 bases at J, with 16 bases in the middle. The CDR3 extends over 16 amino acids. The CDR3 region has the DNA TGTGCCAGCAGCTTAGGATTAGGTGGCAGGGACTACGAGCAGTACTTC. Protein: CASSLGLGGRDYEQYF.

This chain uses TRBV9 with TRBJ2-7, with D perhaps TRBD2 (5 bases). Germline-derived CDR1 and CDR2 are SGDLS and YYNGEE. CDR3 length: 14 residues. V was shortened by 2 bases and J by 2 bases, with 11 bases between the two germline ends. Here the CDR3 reads CASSVEDGTYEQYF. The DNA for the CDR3 is TGTGCCAGCAGCGTTGAGGACGGGACCTACGAGCAGTACTTC.

The V gene is TRBV30, the J gene TRBJ2-2; D is perhaps TRBD1 or TRBD2 (5 bases each). CDR1 and CDR2 (germline): GTSNPN, SVGIG (reference sequence). V lost 2 bases and J 4 bases, leaving 11 bases between the germline ends. The CDR3 is 14 residues long. The chain's CDR3 is CAWSRGGGTGELFF. The CDR3, as DNA: TGTGCCTGGAGTCGGGGTGGGGGCACCGGGGAGCTGTTTTTT.

V is TRBV7-3 and J is TRBJ2-1, with 9 bases lining up with TRBD2. From germline, CDR1 is SGHTA and CDR2 FQGTGA. The CDR3 is 15 residues long. V lost 0 bases, J lost 4 bases, and 1 base stayed unmatched. CDR3 in amino acids: CASSLTSGGYNEQFF. The CDR3 DNA is TGTGCCAGCAGCTTAACTAGCGGGGGATACAATGAGCAGTTCTTC.

The chain carries TRBV7-8 and TRBJ1-4, with 7 bases that match TRBD1. Germline CDR1 reads SGHVS; CDR2 reads FQNEAQ. This CDR3 is built from 16 residues. Trimming cost V 1 base and J 3 bases; bases outside gene matches: 5. CDR3 region: CASSLVSGGPNEKLFF. The CDR3 DNA sequence: TGTGCCAGCAGCTTAGTCTCAGGGGGGCCTAATGAAAAACTGTTTTTT.